A single sample is the source of the 3 T cell receptor beta chains below, sequenced in a study of beta chain features in type 1 diabetes. Their antigens are not known. The authors reverse transcribed all of the isolated RNA, so sequencing captured expressed TCRB transcripts. Measured with immunoSEQ multiplex PCR; TCRdb has only the in-frame clones, and not every one. This sample has some 350,000 clones, with 13% found just once. Study-level findings and limits: Among all four CD4+ subsets, Type 1 diabetes patients had TCRB CDR3s that were moderately but significantly shorter.

The material sequenced was naive CD4+ T cells from blood. All receptors derive from a woman aged 18-29 years with type 1 diabetes.

V and J are TRBV7-9 and TRBJ2-7; TRBD2 matches 9 bases. Trimming at V came to 5 bases and at J to 6 bases, leaving 23 bases not matched to a gene. The V gene's germline CDR1 is SEHNR and CDR2 FQNEAQ (reference sequence). The CDR3 extends over 19 amino acids. In DNA, the CDR3 is TGTGCCAGCAGCCGTCTCTCAAGCGGGAGGACTGATAGGACGATCGAGCAGTACTTC. Its protein product is CASSRLSSGRTDRTIEQYF.

The chain carries TRBV19 and TRBJ2-2; 13 positions match TRBD2. The CDR3 is made up of 16 amino acids. Germline CDR1 reads LNHDA; CDR2 reads SQIVND (reference sequence). Unmatched junction bases numbered 8, after V lost 6 bases and J lost 7 bases. CDR3 region: CASSPGLAGAGGELFF. The CDR3 DNA sequence: TGTGCCAGTAGCCCTGGACTAGCGGGAGCGGGCGGGGAGCTGTTTTTT. Full variable domain (rest looked up from reference TRBV19 and TRBJ2-2): DGGITQSPKYLFRKEGQNVTLSCEQNLNHDAMYWYRQDPGQGLRLIYYSQIVNDFQKGDIAEGYSVSREKKESFPLTVTSAQKNPTAFYLCASSPGLAGAGGELFFGEGSRLTVL.

This clone has more than one count but fewer than ten. V gene TRBV18 combines with J gene TRBJ2-4, with TRBD2 matching 9 bases. V shed 0 bases and J 11 bases; nucleotides not matched to a gene: 8. CDR1 KGHSH and CDR2 LQKENI come from the germline V gene. The CDR3 runs 15 residues. Written as DNA, the CDR3 is TGTGCCAGCTCACCACCCGCTAGCGGGGCCTACCTTCAGTACTTC. This sequence encodes CASSPPASGAYLQYF.